This entry lists 25 T cell receptor beta chains sequenced from one sample in a study of cytomegalovirus exposure and HLA in healthy donors. PCR employed 60 Vbeta and 13 Jbeta primers. The method was immunoSEQ multiplex PCR; TCRdb's version includes in-frame clones alone and lacks a portion of them. The listing records about 99,000 clones. The sample was PBMCs. These receptors were taken from a man between 35 and 55 years old in good health and CMV-seronegative.

This sequence joins TRBV7-9 and TRBJ1-4; 9 nucleotides match TRBD1. Germline trimming cut 4 bases from V and 4 bases from J; bases unmatched to any gene: 4. Germline CDR1 reads SEHNR; CDR2 reads FQNEAQ (reference sequence). The CDR3 covers 15 residues. As DNA, the CDR3 is TGTGCCAGCAGCTCCTGGACAGGGGATAATGAAAAACTGTTTTTT. Translated, it gives CASSSWTGDNEKLFF.

The chain is built from TRBV9 and TRBJ2-5; TRBD1 matches at 7 bases. The J call is doubtful: the DNA matches TRBJ2-7 better. This CDR3 is 15 amino acids long. The V gene's germline CDR1 is SGDLS and CDR2 YYNGEE. In nucleotides, the CDR3 is TGTGCCAGCAGCGTACAGTCAGGGGGCTCCTACGAGCAGTACTTC. Protein product: CASSVQSGGSYEQYF.

The rearrangement uses TRBV9 and TRBJ2-1; TRBD2 aligns across 7 bases. From germline, CDR1 is SGDLS and CDR2 YYNGEE. The V gene end was trimmed by 2 bases and the J gene end by 7 bases; junction bases not matched to a gene: 21. The CDR3 runs 19 residues. The CDR3 here is CASSVAPGLRGHMGNEQFF. CDR3 in DNA: TGTGCCAGCAGCGTTGCCCCGGGACTACGCGGGCACATGGGGAATGAGCAGTTCTTC.

The chain joins TRBV6-6 to TRBJ2-3; the D is unclear. V lost 0 bases and J lost 6, with 16 bases in between. The length of the CDR3 is 16 residues. The germline V gene encodes CDR1 MNHNY and CDR2 SVGAGI (reference sequence). CDR3 loop: CASSYSAAEPWDTQYF. For the CDR3, the DNA is TGTGCCAGCAGTTACTCGGCGGCAGAGCCATGGGATACGCAGTATTTT.

The J gene is TRBJ1-4, the V gene TRBV28; D remains ambiguous. The germline gives CDR1 MDHEN, CDR2 SYDVKM. The length of the CDR3 is 14 residues. The V end lost 6 bases, the J end lost 2 bases, and 10 bases lay between the germline ends. Here the CDR3 reads CASRLVHTNEKLFF. CDR3 bases: TGTGCCAGCAGACTGGTCCACACTAATGAAAAACTGTTTTTT.

This rearrangement joins TRBV7-2 to TRBJ1-1, with 7 nucleotides matching TRBD1. The CDR3 has 16 residues. The germline V gene has CDR1 SGHTA and CDR2 FQGNSA. With V trimmed by 2 bases and J by 1 base, 7 bases remained unmatched. The CDR3 spells CASSLRQGAPNTEAFF. As DNA, the CDR3 is TGTGCCAGCAGCTTAAGACAGGGCGCCCCGAACACTGAAGCTTTCTTT.

This rearrangement joins TRBV2 to TRBJ2-7; D might be TRBD1 (7 bases). Germline loops: CDR1 SNHLY, CDR2 FYNNEI. Trimming took 1 base from V and 6 from J, leaving 19 bases between them. CDR3 length: 16 amino acids. The CDR3 spells CASSEGNVAGGFEQYF. For the CDR3, the DNA is TGTGCCAGCAGTGAAGGGAATGTGGCAGGGGGGTTCGAGCAGTACTTC.

The V and J genes are TRBV18 and TRBJ1-1; 9 positions match TRBD1. V lost 4 bases and J lost 5; bases outside the gene matches: 5. Germline values: CDR1 KGHSH, CDR2 LQKENI. This CDR3 has 14 residues. Here the CDR3 DNA reads TGTGCCAGCTCACAGGGACAGGGAAGGACTGAAGCTTTCTTT. It encodes CASSQGQGRTEAFF. Filled out from reference TRBV18 and TRBJ1-1, the complete variable domain reads NAGVMQNPRHLVRRRGQEARLRCSPMKGHSHVYWYRQLPEEGLKFMVYLQKENIIDESGMPKERFSAEFPKEGPSILRIQQVVRGDSAAYFCASSQGQGRTEAFFGQGTRLTVV.

V and J are TRBV30 and TRBJ1-4; 8 nucleotides agree with TRBD1. Germline CDR1 is GTSNPN and CDR2 is SVGIG (reference sequence). CDR3 length: 15 amino acids. J lost 8 bases, V lost 5 bases, and 13 bases had no gene match. The CDR3 is CAWSNGQGGGEKLFF. The DNA for the CDR3 is TGTGCCTGGTCTAATGGACAGGGCGGAGGGGAAAAACTGTTTTTT.

The chain joins TRBV13 to TRBJ2-1, with 16 positions matching TRBD2. The CDR3 is 14 residues long. Trimming took 3 bases from V and 15 from J; bases not matched to a gene: 5. Germline V lookup: CDR1 PRHDT, CDR2 FYEKMQ (reference sequence). In DNA form, the CDR3 reads TGTGCCAGCAGCTTCGGGACTAGCGGGGGGGCCGTGTTCTTC. Its translation: CASSFGTSGGAVFF.

About this clone: It is unclear where the CDR3 begins or ends on the DNA, so no DNA is shown, and the CDR3 is as TCRdb lists it. V gene TRBV30 combines with J gene TRBJ2-5; TRBD1, the table's D call, lacks a check against the DNA. With termini counted, the CDR3 has 14 amino acids. Germline V gives CDR1 GTSNPN, CDR2 SVGIG (reference sequence). Here the CDR3 reads CAWQTSLYQETQYF.

The chain employs TRBV7-9 and TRBJ2-1; no clear D. The CDR3 totals 14 residues. Deletions cut 2 bases from V and 8 bases from J, with 13 bases between. The germline CDR1 and CDR2 sequences are SEHNR and FQNEAQ (reference sequence). The CDR3 sequence: CASSLTDNWYEQFF. The CDR3 region has the DNA TGTGCCAGCAGCTTAACCGACAACTGGTATGAGCAGTTCTTC.

Regarding this clone: Its ends do not fully match the called genes, so a read error is possible. The V gene is TRBV2, the J gene TRBJ2-7, with D perhaps TRBD1 (5 bases). The germline V gene has CDR1 SNHLY and CDR2 FYNNEI. The CDR3 contains 13 residues. The CDR3 spells CASSEGLTGRRDF. For the CDR3, the DNA is TGTGCCAGCAGTGAAGGGCTAACAGGACGCCGGGACTTC.

V is TRBV11-2 and J is TRBJ2-5; D unresolved. The J call may be faulty, since TRBJ2-7 better matches the DNA end. The CDR3 runs 13 residues. Germline CDR1 reads SGHAT; CDR2 reads FQNNGV. CDR3 DNA sequence: TGTGCCAGCAGCTTAGACCCTACCTACGAGCAGTACTTC. The encoded protein is CASSLDPTYEQYF.

This chain connects TRBV5-8 to TRBJ2-7; D call uncertain. Per germline, CDR1 SGHTS and CDR2 YDEGEE. CDR3 length: 12 residues. With 3 bases removed from V and 6 bases from J, the gap between germline ends came to 10 bases. The CDR3 DNA follows: TGTGCCAGCAGCTCCCCCTTTTCCGAGCAGTACTTC. Amino acid sequence: CASSSPFSEQYF.

The chain employs TRBV7-2 and TRBJ2-1; D uncertain. Trimming pared 1 base from V and 8 bases from J, leaving 12 bases between. Germline V CDR1 and CDR2: SGHTA, FQGNSA. The CDR3 has 14 amino acids. This CDR3 reads CASSLGLEVDEQFF. The DNA of the CDR3 is TGTGCCAGCAGCTTAGGGCTCGAGGTCGATGAGCAGTTCTTC.

The chain joins TRBV4-3 to TRBJ2-7; 14 bases agree with TRBD2. Germline lookup yields CDR1 LGHNA and CDR2 YSLEER. V dropped 5 bases and J dropped 4; count of bases not matched to a gene: 10. The CDR3 is 17 residues long. Here the CDR3 reads CASSSGLAGGPWYEQYF. The DNA of the CDR3 is TGCGCCAGCAGCTCCGGACTAGCGGGAGGTCCTTGGTACGAGCAGTACTTC.

This chain joins TRBV11-3 and TRBJ2-7; D unclear. Between the trimmed V and J ends, which lost 5 bases and 4 bases, there was a span of 9 bases. This CDR3 contains 12 residues. CDR1 and CDR2 from the germline V gene are SGHNT and YENEEA. DNA of the CDR3: TGTGCCAGCAGCAATACAGAATACGAGCAGTACTTC. Residues: CASSNTEYEQYF.

The V and J genes are TRBV6-1 and TRBJ2-3, with 8 bases matching TRBD2. The CDR3 is 18 amino acids. Germline lookup yields CDR1 MNHNS and CDR2 SASEGT. J was trimmed by 5 bases and V by 2 bases; bases with no gene match: 15. The CDR3 nucleotides read TGTGCCAGCAGTGAATTCGGGCAGGCCTTCGCGGGAGGAGATACGCAGTATTTT. Translated: CASSEFGQAFAGGDTQYF.

The chain recombines TRBV28 with TRBJ2-7; D uncertain. CDR1 is MDHEN and CDR2 is SYDVKM in the germline V gene. This CDR3 has 13 residues. V was pared by 6 bases and J by 4 bases, with 13 bases between. DNA for the CDR3: TGTGCCAGCAGCCAGGTCCCAGGTTACGAGCAGTACTTC. Translating it yields CASSQVPGYEQYF. The variable domain in full, with the rest retrieved from reference TRBV28 and TRBJ2-7, is DVKVTQSSRYLVKRTGEKVFLECVQDMDHENMFWYRQDPGLGLRLIYFSYDVKMKEKGDIPEGYSVSREKKERFSLILESASTNQTSMYLCASSQVPGYEQYFGPGTRLTVT.

This sequence joins TRBV10-1 and TRBJ1-2; D is possibly TRBD1 (6 bases). V was clipped by 3 bases and J by 8 bases, with 13 bases between them. Per germline, CDR1 WNHNN and CDR2 SYGVQD (reference sequence). The CDR3 loop spans 13 amino acids. The DNA for the CDR3 is TGCGCCAGCAGTGAATACAGGGAGATGGGCTACACCTTC. It translates to CASSEYREMGYTF.

J is TRBJ1-1 and V is TRBV29-1; unclear D gene. Germline V gene data show CDR1 as SQVTM and CDR2 as ANQGSEA. Trimming cost V 6 bases and J 11 bases, with 10 bases left between them. CDR3 length: 9 amino acids. CDR3 in amino acids: CSVGDWAFF. DNA for the CDR3: TGCAGCGTCGGTGATTGGGCTTTCTTT.

J is TRBJ1-2 and V is TRBV28; 7 bases fit TRBD1. CDR1 is MDHEN and CDR2 is SYDVKM in the germline V gene. The CDR3 contains 13 residues. V dropped 5 bases and J dropped 4; count of bases not matched to a gene: 4. The CDR3 coding sequence is TGTGCCAGCAGTCCGACAGGGCTCTATGGCTACACCTTC. It encodes CASSPTGLYGYTF.

The V call is TRBV6-5, the J call TRBJ2-2; 10 bases map to TRBD2. J was trimmed by 4 bases and V by 5 bases; bases with no gene match: 1. There are 14 residues in the CDR3. CDR1 is MNHEY and CDR2 is SVGAGI in the germline V gene. The CDR3 region is CASSSGRGTGELFF. Written as DNA, the CDR3 is TGTGCCAGCAGTAGCGGGAGGGGCACCGGGGAGCTGTTTTTT.

This chain uses TRBV5-6 with TRBJ2-3; 8 bases align to TRBD2. The length of the CDR3 is 15 residues. V gave up 4 bases and J gave up 0 bases; unmatched junction bases: 4. Per germline, CDR1 SGHDT and CDR2 YYEEEE. The CDR3 region is CASSLTSVSTDTQYF. As DNA, the CDR3 is TGTGCCAGCAGCCTGACTAGCGTTAGCACAGATACGCAGTATTTT.